These T cell receptor beta chains were read from a single sample in a study of cytomegalovirus exposure and HLA in healthy donors. Method: immunoSEQ multiplex PCR; TCRdb's copy keeps in-frame clones and lacks some. The sample consists of approximately 160,000 clones, around 65% of them appearing once. Sequencing was done on a sample of PBMCs. The receptors were sampled from a woman in her twenties or thirties in good health and CMV-seropositive. Each CDR3 is given with its conserved first and last residue. The D gene is left open where the match is weak. Clone size appears in some rows only: once, few, many, or a class for an expanded clone.

v_gene	abundance	d_gene	j_gene	CDR3aa	CDR3nt
TRBV27	-	-	TRBJ2-1	CASSLKSSYNEQFF	TGTGCCAGCAGTTTAAAGAGCTCCTACAATGAGCAGTTCTTC
TRBV5-1	-	TRBD1	TRBJ2-7	CASSLTGDEQYF	TGCGCCAGCAGCTTGACAGGGGACGAGCAGTACTTC
TRBV11-3	-	TRBD1	TRBJ2-7	CASSKAGQGDEQYF	TGTGCCAGCAGTAAGGCGGGACAGGGTGACGAGCAGTACTTC
TRBV25-1	-	-	TRBJ2-7	CASTLNYEQYF	TGTGCCAGCACCCTAAACTACGAGCAGTACTTC
TRBV28	-	-	TRBJ1-2	CASSLRGGTRGYTF	TGTGCCAGCAGTTTGCGAGGTGGGACTCGGGGCTACACCTTC
TRBV4-2	-	-	TRBJ1-2	CASSQGPNYGYTF	TGTGCCAGCAGCCAAGGTCCGAACTATGGCTACACCTTC
TRBV7-9	-	-	TRBJ1-6	CASTSTGNSPLHF	TGTGCCAGCACAAGCACGGGGAATTCACCCCTCCACTTT
TRBV2	few	-	TRBJ1-2	CASSLRPTPYGYTF	TGTGCCAGCAGTTTGCGACCGACACCTTATGGCTACACCTTC
TRBV5-1	-	TRBD2	TRBJ2-7	CASSLSGGPGEQYF	TGCGCCAGCAGCCTGTCGGGAGGGCCAGGAGAGCAGTACTTC
TRBV2	-	TRBD1	TRBJ2-3	CASRGQGMSTDTQYF	TGTGCCAGCAGAGGACAGGGAATGAGCACAGATACGCAGTATTTT
TRBV4-1	once	TRBD2	TRBJ2-5	CASSHAGTSGRETQYF	TGCGCCAGCAGCCACGCTGGGACTAGCGGGAGAGAGACCCAGTACTTC
TRBV27	-	-	TRBJ2-3	CASSNGGTDTQYF	TGTGCCAGCAGTAACGGGGGCACAGATACGCAGTATTTT
TRBV29-1	few	-	TRBJ2-2	CSVMVARSVSHTGELFF	TGCAGCGTTATGGTGGCGAGGAGTGTCTCGCACACCGGGGAGCTGTTTTTT
TRBV5-4	few	-	TRBJ2-2	CASSLPRGNTGELFF	TGTGCCAGCAGCTTGCCCAGGGGAAACACCGGGGAGCTGTTTTTT
TRBV6-6	-	-	TRBJ2-7	CASSYHLGPGDEQYF	TGTGCCAGCAGTTACCATCTAGGGCCAGGGGACGAGCAGTACTTC
TRBV5-8	-	TRBD1	TRBJ2-3	CASSSGTGFTDTQYF	TGTGCCAGCAGTTCCGGGACAGGGTTTACAGATACGCAGTATTTT
TRBV10-3	-	-	TRBJ1-5	CAISESANQPQHF	TGTGCCATCAGTGAGTCGGCCAATCAGCCCCAGCATTTT
TRBV6-5	-	-	TRBJ2-5	CASGGAGEQYF	TGTGCCAGCGGGGGGGCGGGTGAGCAGTACTTC
TRBV19	few	-	TRBJ2-7	CASSRVPGGEYSYEQYF	TGTGCCAGTAGCCGGGTCCCCGGAGGGGAATACTCCTACGAGCAGTACTTC
TRBV27	-	TRBD1	TRBJ1-2	CASSLHVGQGYGYTF	TGTGCCAGCAGTTTACATGTCGGACAGGGCTATGGCTACACCTTC
TRBV6-5	-	TRBD1	TRBJ1-3	CASSYSGTGGGNTIYF	TGTGCCAGCAGTTACTCCGGGACAGGGGGCGGAAACACCATATATTTT
TRBV4-2	-	-	TRBJ2-5	CASSQDGPVQETQYF	TGTGCCAGCAGCCAAGATGGGCCAGTTCAAGAGACCCAGTACTTC
TRBV10-2	few	-	TRBJ2-7	CASTGQIYEQYF	TGCGCCAGCACGGGACAAATATACGAGCAGTACTTC
TRBV7-2	-	-	TRBJ1-2	CASSLKGGGNSGYTF	TGTGCCAGCAGCTTAAAGGGGGGGGGCAATAGTGGCTACACCTTC
TRBV18	few	TRBD2	TRBJ2-7	CASSPGLAGSYEQYF	TGTGCCAGCTCACCTGGACTAGCGGGAAGCTACGAGCAGTACTTC
TRBV5-1	-	TRBD1	TRBJ1-3	CASSSGTGPMSGNTIYF	TGCGCCAGCAGCTCGGGGACAGGACCCATGTCTGGAAACACCATATATTTT
TRBV5-1	-	TRBD2	TRBJ2-7	CASNYWDGAGEGQYF	TGCGCCAGCAACTACTGGGATGGAGCGGGAGAAGGGCAGTACTTC